This T cell receptor (beta chain) was identified in a study of cytomegalovirus exposure and HLA in healthy donors. Findings and caveats of the study: As immune exposure information, only CMV serostatus was available.

A remark on this clone: Its matching antigen is unknown.

This CDR3 is built from 16 residues. V shed 4 bases, J shed 1 base, and the junction held 8 bases outside the gene matches. CDR1 MNHEY and CDR2 SVGAGI come from the germline V gene. Researchers ran the PCR with 60 Vbeta and 13 Jbeta primers. Using immunoSEQ multiplex PCR, the repertoire was profiled, and TCRdb retains in-frame clones only, with some absent. The sample records approximately 150,000 clones, about 80% being singletons. The receptor comes from a man in his forties or fifties in good health and CMV-seronegative. V is TRBV6-5 and J is TRBJ2-3, with 7 bases aligning to TRBD1. Source material: PBMCs. CDR3 loop: CASSFVLTGGTDTQYF. The CDR3 region has the DNA TGTGCCAGCAGTTTTGTCTTAACAGGGGGCACAGATACGCAGTATTTT.